Below, 2 T cell receptor beta chains from the same sample are listed, as sequenced in a study of blood T cell repertoires in COVID-19. Using immunoSEQ multiplex PCR, the repertoire was profiled, and TCRdb retains in-frame clones only, with some absent. Found here are approximately 150,000 clones, approximately 90% of them singletons; the top ten hold about 5%. The material sequenced was peripheral blood. Every receptor here comes from a human donor in a cohort sampled during active COVID-19.

CDR3 nucleotide sequence: TGTGCCAGCAGTTTTGACAGGGGGCGAGGCTACACCTTC. Translating it yields CASSFDRGRGYTF. The chain recombines TRBV27 with TRBJ1-2, with TRBD1 matching over 10 bases. Trimming cost V 3 bases and J 8 bases; bases outside gene matches: 3. The germline CDR1 and CDR2 sequences are MNHEY and SMNVEV (reference sequence). The CDR3 totals 13 residues.

In its sample, this clone was seen once. This chain links TRBV25-1 with TRBJ1-1; 8 bases are a match to TRBD1. V trimming: 3 bases; J trimming: 2 bases; junction bases outside the gene matches: 5. CDR1 MGHDK and CDR2 SYGVNS come from the germline V gene. CDR3 size: 15 residues. The CDR3 protein is CASSDQTGGNTEAFF. The CDR3 bases are TGTGCCAGCAGTGACCAAACAGGGGGTAACACTGAAGCTTTCTTT.